Listed below are T cell receptor beta chains from one sample, sequenced in a study of response to subunit inactivated influenza vaccine. TCRdb fed the RT-PCR reads into MiXCR, producing one record per CDR3 protein. The sample carries 650,000 to 800,000 distinct CDR3 sequences, 14% recorded once. Specimen: PBMCs from blood, collected 14 to 15 days before vaccination. The receptor source for this set is a man aged 50-60 years who received an inactivated influenza vaccine. Both conserved end residues are part of each CDR3. The D gene is left open where the match is weak. The size of a clone is reported for some rows only, either as once, few or many, or as a class for expanded clones.

j_call v_call d_call clone_size cdr3_aa cdr3_nt
TRBJ1-5 TRBV20-1 . . CSASPGSQPQHF TGCAGTGCTAGCCCGGGAAGTCAGCCCCAGCATTTT
TRBJ2-7 TRBV7-6 . many CASSLSRGYEQYF TGTGCCAGCAGTTTATCCCGCGGCTACGAGCAGTACTTC
TRBJ2-1 TRBV15 . few CATSRTRTQQFF TGTGCCACCAGCAGAACCCGCACCCAGCAGTTCTTC
TRBJ2-1 TRBV7-9 TRBD1 few CASSFRTGVNGIEQFF TGTGCCAGCAGCTTCCGGACAGGGGTTAACGGAATTGAGCAGTTCTTC
TRBJ2-2 TRBV5-5 . . CASSQGGDWTGELFF TGTGCCAGCAGCCAGGGGGGGGACTGGACCGGGGAGCTGTTTTTT
TRBJ1-5 TRBV7-9 TRBD1 . CASSPWTGNLQPQHF TGTGCCAGCAGCCCTTGGACAGGGAATCTCCAGCCCCAGCATTTT
TRBJ2-2 TRBV5-1 . . CASSFSPGLFTGELFF TGCGCCAGCAGCTTTTCCCCGGGACTTTTCACCGGGGAGCTGTTTTTT
TRBJ2-2 TRBV19 . . CASSIGWGTGELFF TGTGCCAGTAGTATAGGGTGGGGCACCGGGGAGCTGTTTTTT
TRBJ2-7 TRBV20-1 TRBD2 many CSASGAGGRAVDEQYF TGCAGTGCTAGTGGGGCTGGTGGGAGGGCCGTCGACGAGCAGTACTTC
TRBJ2-7 TRBV18 TRBD2 . CASSPRVGLAENSYEQYF TGTGCCAGCTCACCACGGGTGGGACTAGCGGAGAACTCCTACGAGCAGTACTTC
TRBJ2-3 TRBV5-1 . many CASSLTGEGTDTQYF TGCGCCAGCAGCTTAACAGGGGAGGGCACAGATACGCAGTATTTT
TRBJ2-3 TRBV20-1 . few CSASDRTYTDTQYF TGCAGTGCTAGTGACCGGACATACACAGATACGCAGTATTTT
TRBJ1-6 TRBV6-1 . once CASSKGRWDPLHF TGTGCCAGCAGTAAAGGACGGTGGGATCCCCTCCACTTT
TRBJ2-7 TRBV28 . few CASSLHPGGDFYEQYF TGTGCCAGCAGTTTACACCCGGGGGGCGATTTCTACGAGCAGTACTTC
TRBJ2-7 TRBV3-1 . . CASSQGGHLFAEQYF TGTGCCAGCAGCCAAGGAGGCCATCTTTTCGCCGAGCAGTACTTC
TRBJ2-6 TRBV3-1 . . CASSQDMSGANVLTF TGTGCCAGCAGCCAGGACATGTCTGGGGCCAACGTCCTGACTTTC
TRBJ2-1 TRBV7-8 . few CASSLVFESRFF TGTGCCAGCAGCTTAGTGTTTGAGTCGCGGTTCTTC
TRBJ1-1 TRBV9 . few CASSPPSNTEAFF TGTGCCAGCAGCCCCCCAAGCAACACTGAAGCTTTCTTT
TRBJ2-1 TRBV20-1 TRBD2 many CSARISGGGQFF TGCAGTGCGAGGATTAGCGGGGGAGGGCAGTTCTTC
TRBJ2-5 TRBV6-1 . many CASTPGVSETQYF TGTGCCAGCACCCCGGGAGTATCGGAGACCCAGTACTTC
TRBJ1-2 TRBV5-6 TRBD1 many CASSPDRGVYGYTF TGTGCCAGCAGCCCCGACAGGGGGGTCTATGGCTACACCTTC
TRBJ2-1 TRBV12-3/TRBV12-4 TRBD1 . CAQGTGFDEQFF TGTGCCCAGGGGACAGGGTTCGATGAGCAGTTCTTC
TRBJ2-5 TRBV7-8 TRBD2 . CASSFLTRAGVETQYF TGTGCCAGCAGCTTCCTTACTAGGGCGGGAGTCGAGACCCAGTACTTC
TRBJ1-6 TRBV12-3/TRBV12-4 . . CASSGRVGSPLHF TGTGCCAGCAGTGGCAGGGTAGGGTCACCCCTCCACTTT
TRBJ2-2 TRBV6-1 . . CASFQGYTNTGELFF TGTGCCAGCTTCCAGGGATATACGAACACCGGGGAGCTGTTTTTT
TRBJ2-1 TRBV6-1 . . CASSLRRSYNEQFF TGTGCCAGCAGTCTGAGGAGGTCCTACAATGAGCAGTTCTTC
TRBJ1-2 TRBV27 TRBD1 . CASSPAWTGASGYTF TGTGCCAGCAGTCCAGCCTGGACAGGGGCGAGTGGCTACACCTTC
TRBJ2-1 TRBV7-8 . . CASSLGFGTEQFF TGTGCCAGCAGCTTAGGGTTTGGTACGGAGCAGTTCTTC
TRBJ2-7 TRBV20-1 TRBD2 . CSGYSSSGSSYEQYF TGCAGTGGGTACTCCTCTAGCGGGAGCTCCTACGAGCAGTACTTC